The text below deals with one TCR beta chain. No antigen is known for it. This sample was taken from a study of identical twins. CDR1 is SNHLY, CDR2 FYNNEI, per germline. The CDR3 covers 13 residues. After removal of 4 bases from V and 7 bases from J, the junction contained 7 bases not matched to a gene. Study-wide findings and caveats: Conclusions relied on cross-sectional statistical analysis, not following the same donors. Abundant beta clonotypes from cord blood had fewer insertions, unlike memory repertoires, which showed none.

Template switching added a universal primer site; cDNA carried unique molecular identifiers. TCRdb independently ran MiXCR on the 5' RACE reads; one entry per CDR3 protein. The sample includes roughly 470,000 distinct CDR3 sequences, roughly an eighth of them seen just once. The sample also formed part of further work on yellow fever vaccine responses in identical twins. This second report adds: Among the twins, the vaccine T cell response reportedly seemed partly convergent and partly personalized.

Sequences were obtained from CD4+ T cells sorted from blood. The chain couples TRBV2 to TRBJ2-7; TRBD1 agrees at 7 bases. The TCR comes from a woman aged 18-29 years in good health. CDR3 nucleotide sequence: TGTGCCAGCAGTGTGACAGGGTGGGGTGAGCAGTACTTC. As protein: CASSVTGWGEQYF.